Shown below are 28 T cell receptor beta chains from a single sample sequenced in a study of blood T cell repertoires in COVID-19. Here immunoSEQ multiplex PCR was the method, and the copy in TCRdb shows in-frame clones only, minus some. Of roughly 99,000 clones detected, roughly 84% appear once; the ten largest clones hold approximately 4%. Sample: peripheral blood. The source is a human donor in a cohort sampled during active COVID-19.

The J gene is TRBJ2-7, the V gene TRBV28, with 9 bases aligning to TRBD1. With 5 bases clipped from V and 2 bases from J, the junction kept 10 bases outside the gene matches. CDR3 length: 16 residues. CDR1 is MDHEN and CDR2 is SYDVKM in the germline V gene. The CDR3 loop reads CASSRTGTGRAYEQYV. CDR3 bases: TGTGCCAGCAGTAGAACCGGGACAGGGAGGGCCTACGAGCAGTACGTC.

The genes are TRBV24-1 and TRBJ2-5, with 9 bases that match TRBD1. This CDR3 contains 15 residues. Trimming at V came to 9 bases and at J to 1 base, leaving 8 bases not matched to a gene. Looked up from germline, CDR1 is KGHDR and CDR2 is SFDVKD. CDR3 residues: CATSRGQGPQETQYF. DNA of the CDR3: TGTGCCACCTCCCGGGGACAGGGACCCCAAGAGACCCAGTACTTC.

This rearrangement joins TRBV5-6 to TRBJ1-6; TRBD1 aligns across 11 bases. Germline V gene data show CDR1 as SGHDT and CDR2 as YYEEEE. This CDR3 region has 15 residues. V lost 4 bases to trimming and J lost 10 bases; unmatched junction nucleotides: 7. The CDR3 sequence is CASSDRDRGYSPLHF. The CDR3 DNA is TGTGCCAGCAGCGACCGGGACAGGGGGTACTCACCCCTCCACTTT.

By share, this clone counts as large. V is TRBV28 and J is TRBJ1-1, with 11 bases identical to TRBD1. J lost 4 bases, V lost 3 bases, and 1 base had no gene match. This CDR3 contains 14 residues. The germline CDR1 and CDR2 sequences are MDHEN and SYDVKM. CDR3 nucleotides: TGTGCCAGCAGTTTCGGGACAGGGGGCACTGAAGCTTTCTTT. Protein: CASSFGTGGTEAFF. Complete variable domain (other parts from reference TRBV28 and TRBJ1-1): DVKVTQSSRYLVKRTGEKVFLECVQDMDHENMFWYRQDPGLGLRLIYFSYDVKMKEKGDIPEGYSVSREKKERFSLILESASTNQTSMYLCASSFGTGGTEAFFGQGTRLTVV.

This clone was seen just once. Here the CDR3 DNA reads TGTGCCAGCAGCTTCCAGGGAAACCCTCAAGAGACCCAGTACTTC. It codes for CASSFQGNPQETQYF. The V gene is TRBV7-2, the J gene TRBJ2-5; D possibly corresponds to TRBD1 (5 bases). This CDR3 has 15 residues. Trimming took 3 bases from V and 2 from J, leaving 13 bases between them. The germline V gene has CDR1 SGHTA and CDR2 FQGNSA. Using reference TRBV7-2 and TRBJ2-5 for the parts outside the CDR3, the full variable domain is GAGVSQSPSNKVTEKGKDVELRCDPISGHTALYWYRQSLGQGLEFLIYFQGNSAPDKSGLPSDRFSAERTGGSVSTLTIQRTQQEDSAVYLCASSFQGNPQETQYFGPGTRLLVL.

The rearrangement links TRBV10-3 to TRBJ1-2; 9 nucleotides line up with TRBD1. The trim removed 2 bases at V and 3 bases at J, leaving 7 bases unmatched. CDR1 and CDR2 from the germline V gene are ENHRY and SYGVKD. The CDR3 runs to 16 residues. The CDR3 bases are TGTGCCATCAGTGAGCGGTCGACAGGGGGTGACTATGGCTACACCTTC. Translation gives CAISERSTGGDYGYTF.

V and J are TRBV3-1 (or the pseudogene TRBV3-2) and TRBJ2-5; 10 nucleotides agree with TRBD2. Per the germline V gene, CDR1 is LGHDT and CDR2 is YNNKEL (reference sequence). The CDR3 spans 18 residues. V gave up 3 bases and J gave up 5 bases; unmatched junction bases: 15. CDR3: CASSHLTSGKVLDETQYF. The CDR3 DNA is TGTGCCAGCAGCCACCTAACTAGCGGGAAGGTTCTCGACGAGACCCAGTACTTC.

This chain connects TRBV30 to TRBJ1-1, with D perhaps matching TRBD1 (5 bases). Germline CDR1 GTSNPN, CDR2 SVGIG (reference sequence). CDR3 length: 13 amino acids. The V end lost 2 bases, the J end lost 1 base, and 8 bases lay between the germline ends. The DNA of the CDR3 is TGTGCCTGGAGTCGCAGGGCGAACACTGAAGCTTTCTTT. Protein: CAWSRRANTEAFF.

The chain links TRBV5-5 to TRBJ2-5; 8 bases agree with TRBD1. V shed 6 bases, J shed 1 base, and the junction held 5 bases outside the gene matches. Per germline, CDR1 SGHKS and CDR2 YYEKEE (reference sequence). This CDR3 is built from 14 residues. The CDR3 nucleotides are TGTGCCAGCACCCGGGACAGGCTCCAAGAGACCCAGTACTTC. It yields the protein CASTRDRLQETQYF. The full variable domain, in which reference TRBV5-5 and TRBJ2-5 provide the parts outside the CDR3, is DAGVTQSPTHLIKTRGQQVTLRCSPISGHKSVSWYQQVLGQGPQFIFQYYEKEERGRGNFPDRFSARQFPNYSSELNVNALLLGDSALYLCASTRDRLQETQYFGPGTRLLVL.

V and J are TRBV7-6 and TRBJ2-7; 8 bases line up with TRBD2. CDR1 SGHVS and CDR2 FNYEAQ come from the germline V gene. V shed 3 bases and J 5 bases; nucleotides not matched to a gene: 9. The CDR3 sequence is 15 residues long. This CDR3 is CASSFYYAGGDEQYF. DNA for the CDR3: TGTGCCAGCAGCTTTTATTACGCGGGAGGCGACGAGCAGTACTTC.

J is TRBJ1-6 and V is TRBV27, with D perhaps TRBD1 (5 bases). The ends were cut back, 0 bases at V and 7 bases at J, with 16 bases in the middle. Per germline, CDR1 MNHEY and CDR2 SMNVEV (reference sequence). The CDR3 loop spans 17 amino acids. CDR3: CASSLSPATAGNSPLHF. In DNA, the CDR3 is TGTGCCAGCAGTTTATCGCCGGCGACAGCCGGGAATTCACCCCTCCACTTT.

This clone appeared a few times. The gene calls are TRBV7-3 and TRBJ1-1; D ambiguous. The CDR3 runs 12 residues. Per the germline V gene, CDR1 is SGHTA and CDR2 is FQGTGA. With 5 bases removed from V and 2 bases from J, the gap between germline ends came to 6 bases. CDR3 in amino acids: CASSNTNTEAFF. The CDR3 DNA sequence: TGTGCCAGCAGCAACACAAACACTGAAGCTTTCTTT.

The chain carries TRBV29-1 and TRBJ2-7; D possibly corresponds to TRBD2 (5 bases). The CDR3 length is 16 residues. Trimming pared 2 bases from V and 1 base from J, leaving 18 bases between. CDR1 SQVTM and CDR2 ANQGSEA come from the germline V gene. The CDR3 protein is CSVETLPSRWSYEQYF. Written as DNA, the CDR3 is TGCAGCGTTGAAACGTTGCCTAGCCGCTGGTCCTACGAGCAGTACTTC.

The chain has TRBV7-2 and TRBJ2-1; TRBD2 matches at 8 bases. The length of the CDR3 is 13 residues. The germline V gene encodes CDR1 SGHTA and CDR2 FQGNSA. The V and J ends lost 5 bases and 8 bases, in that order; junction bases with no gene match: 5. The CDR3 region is CASSPGLAYEQFF. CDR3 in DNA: TGTGCCAGCAGCCCTGGACTAGCCTATGAGCAGTTCTTC.

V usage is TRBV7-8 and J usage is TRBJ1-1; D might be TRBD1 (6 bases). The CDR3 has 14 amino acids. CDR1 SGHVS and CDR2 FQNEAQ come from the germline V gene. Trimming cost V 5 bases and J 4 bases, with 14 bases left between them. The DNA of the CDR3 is TGTGCCAGCAGCCCTGGGACACAACTCACTGAAGCTTTCTTT. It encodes CASSPGTQLTEAFF.

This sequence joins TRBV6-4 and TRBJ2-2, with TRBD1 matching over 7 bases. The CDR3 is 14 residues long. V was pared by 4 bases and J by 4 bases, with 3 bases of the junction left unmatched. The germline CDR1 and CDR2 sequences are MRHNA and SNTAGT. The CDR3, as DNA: TGTGCCAGCAGTGCGGGACAGAGCACCGGGGAGCTGTTTTTT. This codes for CASSAGQSTGELFF.

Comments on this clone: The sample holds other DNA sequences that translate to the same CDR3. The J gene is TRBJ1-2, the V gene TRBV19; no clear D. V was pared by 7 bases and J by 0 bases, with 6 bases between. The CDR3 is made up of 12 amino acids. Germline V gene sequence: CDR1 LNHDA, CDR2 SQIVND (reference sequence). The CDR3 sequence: CASNRANYGYTF. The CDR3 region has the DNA TGTGCCAGTAACAGAGCTAACTATGGCTACACCTTC.

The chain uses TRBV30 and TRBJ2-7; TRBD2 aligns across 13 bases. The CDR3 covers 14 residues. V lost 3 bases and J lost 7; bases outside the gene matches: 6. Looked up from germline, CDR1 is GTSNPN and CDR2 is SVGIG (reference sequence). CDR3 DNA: TGTGCCTGGAGCCCAGGACTAGCGGGAGAAGAGCAGTACTTC. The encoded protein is CAWSPGLAGEEQYF. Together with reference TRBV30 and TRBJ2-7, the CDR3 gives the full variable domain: SQTIHQWPATLVQPVGSPLSLECTVEGTSNPNLYWYRQAAGRGLQLLFYSVGIGQISSEVPQNLSASRPQDRQFILSSKKLLLSDSGFYLCAWSPGLAGEEQYFGPGTRLTVT.

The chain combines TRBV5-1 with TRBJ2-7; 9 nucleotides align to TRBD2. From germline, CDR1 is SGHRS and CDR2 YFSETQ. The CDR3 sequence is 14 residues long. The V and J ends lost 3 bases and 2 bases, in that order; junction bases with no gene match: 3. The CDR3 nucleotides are TGCGCCAGCAGCTACGGGACTAGCCCCTACGAGCAGTACGTC. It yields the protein CASSYGTSPYEQYV.

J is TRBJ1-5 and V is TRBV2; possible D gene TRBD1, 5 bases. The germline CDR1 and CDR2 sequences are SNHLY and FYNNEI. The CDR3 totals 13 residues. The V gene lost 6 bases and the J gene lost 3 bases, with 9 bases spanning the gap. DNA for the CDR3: TGTGCCAGCAGCGCGGACACCAATCAGCCCCAGCATTTT. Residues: CASSADTNQPQHF.

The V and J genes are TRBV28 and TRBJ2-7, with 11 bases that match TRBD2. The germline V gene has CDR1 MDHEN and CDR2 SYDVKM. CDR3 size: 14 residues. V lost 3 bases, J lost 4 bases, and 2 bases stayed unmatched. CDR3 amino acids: CASSFLAGGYEQYF. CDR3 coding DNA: TGTGCCAGCAGTTTTCTAGCGGGAGGATACGAGCAGTACTTC.

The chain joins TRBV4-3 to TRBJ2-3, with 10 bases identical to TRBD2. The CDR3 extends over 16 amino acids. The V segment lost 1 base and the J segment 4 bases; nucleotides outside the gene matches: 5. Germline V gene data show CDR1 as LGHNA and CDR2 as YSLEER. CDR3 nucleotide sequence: TGCGCCAGCAGCCAAGGGCTAGCGGGAGTGGCAGATACGCAGTATTTT. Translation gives CASSQGLAGVADTQYF.

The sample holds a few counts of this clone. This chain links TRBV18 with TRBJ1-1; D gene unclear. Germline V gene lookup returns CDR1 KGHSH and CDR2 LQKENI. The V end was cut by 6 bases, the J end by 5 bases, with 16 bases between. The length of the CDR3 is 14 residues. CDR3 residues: CASSPAQRLTEAFF. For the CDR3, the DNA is TGTGCCAGCTCCCCTGCACAGCGGTTAACTGAAGCTTTCTTT.

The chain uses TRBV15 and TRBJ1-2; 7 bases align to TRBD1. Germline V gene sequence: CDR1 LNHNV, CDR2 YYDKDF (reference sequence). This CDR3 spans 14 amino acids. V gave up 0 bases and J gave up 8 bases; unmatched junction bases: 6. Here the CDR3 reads CATSRDRTGEGYTF. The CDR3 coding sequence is TGTGCCACCAGCAGAGATCGAACAGGGGAAGGCTACACCTTC.

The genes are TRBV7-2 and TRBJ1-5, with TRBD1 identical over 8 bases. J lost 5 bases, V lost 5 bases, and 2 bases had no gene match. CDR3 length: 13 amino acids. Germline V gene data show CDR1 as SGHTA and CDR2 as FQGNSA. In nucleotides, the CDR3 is TGTGCCAGCAGCCCCAGGGGGCATCAGCCCCAGCATTTT. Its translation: CASSPRGHQPQHF. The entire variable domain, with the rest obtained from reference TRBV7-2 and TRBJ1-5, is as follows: GAGVSQSPSNKVTEKGKDVELRCDPISGHTALYWYRQSLGQGLEFLIYFQGNSAPDKSGLPSDRFSAERTGGSVSTLTIQRTQQEDSAVYLCASSPRGHQPQHFGDGTRLSIL.

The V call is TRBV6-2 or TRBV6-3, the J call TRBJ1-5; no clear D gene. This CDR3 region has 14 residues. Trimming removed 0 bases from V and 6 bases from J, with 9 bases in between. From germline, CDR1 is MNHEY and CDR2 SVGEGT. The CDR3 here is CASSYSGFSQPQHF. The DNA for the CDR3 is TGTGCCAGCAGTTACTCCGGGTTCAGTCAGCCCCAGCATTTT.

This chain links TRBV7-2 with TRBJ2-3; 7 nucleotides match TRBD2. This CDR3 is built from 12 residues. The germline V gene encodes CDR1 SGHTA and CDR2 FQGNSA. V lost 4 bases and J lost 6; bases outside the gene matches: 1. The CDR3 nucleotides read TGTGCCAGCAGCTCGCGGGGGGATACGCAGTATTTT. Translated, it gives CASSSRGDTQYF.

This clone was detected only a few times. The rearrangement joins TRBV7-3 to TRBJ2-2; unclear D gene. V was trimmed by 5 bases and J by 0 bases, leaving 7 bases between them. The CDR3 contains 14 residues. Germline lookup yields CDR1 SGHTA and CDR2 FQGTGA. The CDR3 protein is CASSTYSNTGELFF. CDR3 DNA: TGTGCCAGCAGCACTTACTCGAACACCGGGGAGCTGTTTTTT.